These 7 T cell receptor beta chains originate from one sample sequenced in a study of T cell responses to AZD1222 COVID-19 vaccine. Measured with immunoSEQ multiplex PCR; TCRdb has only the in-frame clones, and not every one. Among more than 85,000 clones, approximately 90% were seen once, and the ten largest hold roughly 15%. Specimen: peripheral blood, collected 28 days after the second AZD1222 dose. The receptors were sampled from an adult who received the AZD1222 COVID-19 vaccine.

Concerning this clone: One junction end disagrees with the germline gene, perhaps due to a read error. J is TRBJ2-5 and V is TRBV7-7; D ambiguous. Germline CDR1 is SSHAT and CDR2 is FNYEAQ (reference sequence). The CDR3 is made up of 13 amino acids. The CDR3 sequence is CASSFAGQETQYF. The CDR3, as DNA: TGTGCTAGCAGCTTCGCAGGACAAGAGACCCAGTACTTC.

The chain has TRBV11-1 and TRBJ2-5; tentative D call: TRBD1 (5 bases). V shed 5 bases and J shed 2 bases, with 12 bases lying between them. The CDR3 covers 14 residues. Germline V gene lookup returns CDR1 SGHAT and CDR2 FQDESV (reference sequence). CDR3 protein: CASSRGHLQETQYF. The CDR3, as DNA: TGTGCCAGCAGCCGTGGACACCTACAAGAGACCCAGTACTTC.

A single count supports this clone. V is TRBV9 and J is TRBJ1-6; D possibly corresponds to TRBD1 (6 bases). Per germline, CDR1 SGDLS and CDR2 YYNGEE. This CDR3 is 19 amino acids long. V was trimmed by 4 bases and J by 4 bases, leaving 24 bases between them. This chain's CDR3 is CASSPNLIGGGPYNSPLHF. The CDR3 DNA reads as TGTGCCAGCAGCCCGAATCTAATAGGGGGGGGTCCTTATAATTCACCCCTCCACTTT.

The chain is built from TRBV5-4 and TRBJ2-2; 9 nucleotides agree with TRBD1. The CDR3 totals 16 residues. Germline loops: CDR1 SGHNT, CDR2 YYREEE (reference sequence). V shed 4 bases, J shed 5 bases, and the junction held 9 bases outside the gene matches. CDR3 sequence reads: CASSPNRGLGTGELFF. The CDR3 DNA follows: TGTGCCAGCAGCCCAAACAGGGGGCTTGGGACCGGGGAGCTGTTTTTT.

J is TRBJ2-7 and V is TRBV5-1; D may correspond to TRBD1 or TRBD2 (6 bases each). This CDR3 spans 14 amino acids. Germline CDR1 is SGHRS and CDR2 is YFSETQ. V was trimmed by 4 bases and J by 3 bases, leaving 14 bases between them. The DNA for the CDR3 is TGCGCCAGCAGCCGGGGGCGGCAGGGCTACGAGCAGTACTTC. Protein sequence: CASSRGRQGYEQYF.

The chain has TRBV15 and TRBJ2-3; 9 bases are a match to TRBD2. This CDR3 contains 15 residues. V gave up 9 bases and J gave up 2 bases; unmatched junction bases: 9. Per the germline V gene, CDR1 is LNHNV and CDR2 is YYDKDF (reference sequence). The CDR3 here is CATNPSGMDTDTQYF. CDR3 DNA: TGTGCCACAAACCCTAGCGGGATGGACACAGATACGCAGTATTTT.

The V gene is TRBV27, the J gene TRBJ2-1; D unclear. V was trimmed by 5 bases and J by 2 bases, leaving 13 bases between them. The germline V gene has CDR1 MNHEY and CDR2 SMNVEV (reference sequence). The CDR3 contains 15 residues. The CDR3 DNA reads as TGTGCCAGCAGTCACTCCCCCCCGGCCTACAATGAGCAGTTCTTC. As protein: CASSHSPPAYNEQFF.